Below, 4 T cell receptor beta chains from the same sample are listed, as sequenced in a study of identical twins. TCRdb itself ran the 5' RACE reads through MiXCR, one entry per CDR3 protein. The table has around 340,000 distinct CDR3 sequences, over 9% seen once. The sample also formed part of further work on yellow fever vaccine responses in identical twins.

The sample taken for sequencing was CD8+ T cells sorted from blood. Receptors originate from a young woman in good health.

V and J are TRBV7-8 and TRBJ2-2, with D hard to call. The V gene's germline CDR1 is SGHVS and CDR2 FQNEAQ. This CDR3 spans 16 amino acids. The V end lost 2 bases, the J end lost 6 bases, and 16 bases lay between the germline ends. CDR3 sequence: CASSLLPLSAAGELFF. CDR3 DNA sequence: TGTGCCAGCAGCTTATTACCTCTGTCGGCAGCCGGGGAGCTGTTTTTT.

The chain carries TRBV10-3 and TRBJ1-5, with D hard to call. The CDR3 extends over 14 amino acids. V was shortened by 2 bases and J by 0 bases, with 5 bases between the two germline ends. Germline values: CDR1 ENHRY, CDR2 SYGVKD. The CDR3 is CAISEGYSNQPQHF. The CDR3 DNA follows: TGTGCCATCAGTGAGGGATATAGCAATCAGCCCCAGCATTTT.

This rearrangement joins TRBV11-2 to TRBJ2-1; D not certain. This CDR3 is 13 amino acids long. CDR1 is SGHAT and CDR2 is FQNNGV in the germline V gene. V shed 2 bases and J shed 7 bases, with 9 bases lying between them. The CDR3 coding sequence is TGTGCCAGCAGCTTATCTGGTTTTAATGAGCAGTTCTTC. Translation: CASSLSGFNEQFF. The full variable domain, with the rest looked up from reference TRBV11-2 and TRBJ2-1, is EAGVAQSPRYKIIEKRQSVAFWCNPISGHATLYWYQQILGQGPKLLIQFQNNGVVDDSQLPKDRFSAERLKGVDSTLKIQPAKLEDSAVYLCASSLSGFNEQFFGPGTRLTVL.

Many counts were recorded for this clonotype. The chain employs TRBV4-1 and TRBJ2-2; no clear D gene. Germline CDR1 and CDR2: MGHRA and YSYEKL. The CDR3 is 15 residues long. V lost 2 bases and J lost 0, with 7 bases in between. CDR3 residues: CASSQPPANTGELFF. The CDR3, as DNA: TGCGCCAGCAGCCAACCCCCCGCGAACACCGGGGAGCTGTTTTTT.